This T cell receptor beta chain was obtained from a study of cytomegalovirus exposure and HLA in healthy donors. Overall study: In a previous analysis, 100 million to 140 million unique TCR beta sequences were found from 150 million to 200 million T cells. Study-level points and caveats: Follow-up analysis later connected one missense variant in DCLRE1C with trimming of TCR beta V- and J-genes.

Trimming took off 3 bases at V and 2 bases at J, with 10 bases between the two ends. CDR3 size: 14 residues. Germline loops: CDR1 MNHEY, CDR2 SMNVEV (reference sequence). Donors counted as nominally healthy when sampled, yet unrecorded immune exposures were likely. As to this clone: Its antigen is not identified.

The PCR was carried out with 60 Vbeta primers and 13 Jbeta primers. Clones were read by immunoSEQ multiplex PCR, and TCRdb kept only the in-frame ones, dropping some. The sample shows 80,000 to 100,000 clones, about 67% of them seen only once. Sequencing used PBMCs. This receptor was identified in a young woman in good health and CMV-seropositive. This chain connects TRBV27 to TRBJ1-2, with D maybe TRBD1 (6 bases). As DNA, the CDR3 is TGTGCCAGCAGTTTTGAGAGGGGGAACTATGGCTACACCTTC. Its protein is CASSFERGNYGYTF.